This TCR beta chain was sequenced for a study of blood T cell repertoires in COVID-19. Overall study context: The United States, Italy and Spain supplied acute and convalescent COVID-19 samples. T cells, B-cell-depleted T cells, or PBMCs supplied cDNA or gDNA.

V was cut by 6 bases and J by 4 bases, with 12 bases left in between. This CDR3 is built from 13 residues. The germline gives CDR1 SNHLY, CDR2 FYNNEI. Per the authors' pipeline: Cell counts per sample came from amplifying reference gene primers. Profiled with immunoSEQ multiplex PCR; TCRdb holds only in-frame clones, not every one. V, J and clone size were drawn from that table, and D and trimming were deduced from the DNA. The table includes 130,000 to 150,000 clones, about 70% detected once. The sample taken for sequencing was peripheral blood. The chain carries TRBV2 and TRBJ1-2, with D possibly TRBD1 on 5 matching bases. The sequence was obtained from a man older than 75 with acute or convalescent COVID-19. The CDR3 nucleotides are TGTGCCAGCAGGACTGACAGAGCCTATGGCTACACCTTC. Amino acid sequence: CASRTDRAYGYTF.